This is a list of T cell receptor beta chains from one sample in a study of CD8 T cells in ankylosing spondylitis. TCRdb itself ran the 5' RACE reads through MiXCR, one entry per CDR3 protein. This sample has 150,000 to 200,000 distinct CDR3 sequences; approximately 20% occur once, and the top ten carry roughly 8%. Input material: blood, either unsorted or a sorted T cell fraction (not recorded which). Receptor source: a male donor with ankylosing spondylitis or in good health (not recorded which). Each CDR3 is given with its conserved first and last residue. D genes are given only for firm matches. Clone size appears in some rows only: once, few, many, or a class for an expanded clone.

TRBJ2-2 - - 15 TRBV18 TGTGCCAGCTCACCAATCCCGGAGAACACCGGGGAACTGTTTTTT CASSPIPENTGELFF
TRBJ2-1 TRBD2 many 16 TRBV5-1 TGCGCCAGCAGCTTTGGACTAGCGGGGGGCTACAATGAGCAGTTCTTC CASSFGLAGGYNEQFF
TRBJ2-3 - many 14 TRBV29-1 TGCAGCATTCCCGGCAGTCCCTACAGGGATACGCAGTATTTT CSIPGSPYRDTQYF
TRBJ2-3 TRBD2 few 14 TRBV20-1 TGCAGTGCTCCAATAGCGGGAGACGGGGATACGCAGTATTTT CSAPIAGDGDTQYF
TRBJ2-1 - many 13 TRBV7-9 TGTGCCAGCAGGGGGGGTGGGTACAATGAGCAGTTCTTC CASRGGGYNEQFF
TRBJ1-3 - once 14 TRBV30 TGTGCCTGGAGTTCCCCGACAAGTGGAAACACCATATATTTT CAWSSPTSGNTIYF
TRBJ1-2 TRBD1 few 14 TRBV20-1 TGCAGTGCTAGCCCGACAGGGGGCGACTATGGCTACACCTTC CSASPTGGDYGYTF
TRBJ2-5 - few 13 TRBV12-3/TRBV12-4 TGTGCCAGCAGTTTTGGGGATCGGGAGACCCAGTACTTC CASSFGDRETQYF
TRBJ1-5 - few 14 TRBV7-2 TGTGCCAGCAGCTTAGTAGGAAGCAATCAGCCCCAGCATTTT CASSLVGSNQPQHF
TRBJ1-6 - many 12 TRBV27 TGTGCCAGCAGTCGCCTTAATTCACCCCTCCACTTT CASSRLNSPLHF
TRBJ2-6 - many 13 TRBV19 TGTGCCAGTAGTCTCCCTGGGGCCAACGTCCTGACTTTC CASSLPGANVLTF
TRBJ2-3 TRBD2 many 16 TRBV7-8 TGTGCCAGCAGCTCCCCTTTTCGGGAGGGCCCAGATACGCAGTATTTT CASSSPFREGPDTQYF
TRBJ1-6 - - 15 TRBV9 TGTGCCAGCAGCGCCTCGACAGTATATAATTCACCCCTCCACTTT CASSASTVYNSPLHF
TRBJ1-5 - many 14 TRBV12-3/TRBV12-4 TGTGCCAGCAGTTTAGGTCAGAGCAATCAGCCCCAGCATTTT CASSLGQSNQPQHF
TRBJ2-7 TRBD2 once 15 TRBV28 TGTGCCAGCAGTTCGCTAGCGGGAGGTTTTAACGAGCAGTACTTC CASSSLAGGFNEQYF
TRBJ2-5 - - 15 TRBV3-1 TGTGCCAGCAGCCAAGACTCTAGCCCTCAAGAGACCCAGTACTTC CASSQDSSPQETQYF
TRBJ1-2 - many 13 TRBV7-8 TGTGCCAGCAGCTCCGACGGAGGTTTTGGCTACACCTTC CASSSDGGFGYTF
TRBJ1-1 TRBD1 many 16 TRBV5-1 TGCGCCAGCAGCTTGCTGACAGGGTCCTTGAACACTGAAGCTTTCTTT CASSLLTGSLNTEAFF
TRBJ2-3 - - 17 TRBV12-1 TGTGCCAGCTCGAAGGGACAGGGGGCCCCCAGGACAGATACGCAGTATTTT CASSKGQGAPRTDTQYF
TRBJ1-6 - - 13 TRBV6-2/TRBV6-3 TGTGCCAGCAGGAGGGGGGTGGATTCACCCCTCCACTTT CASRRGVDSPLHF
TRBJ2-4 - few 14 TRBV7-2 TGTGCCAGCAGCTTAGCGCGGACAGCGAACATTCAGTACTTC CASSLARTANIQYF
TRBJ2-7 TRBD2 few 15 TRBV27 TGTGCCAGCAGTTCACCTACTAGCGGGAAGAACGAGCAGTACTTC CASSSPTSGKNEQYF
TRBJ2-5 TRBD2 - 14 TRBV29-1 TGCAGCGTTGGACTAGCGGGAGGGCAAGAGACCCAGTACTTC CSVGLAGGQETQYF
TRBJ2-1 - many 13 TRBV20-1 TGCAGTGCTAGCAGCGCCTCCTACAATGAGCAGTTCTTC CSASSASYNEQFF
TRBJ2-7 - - 13 TRBV27 TGTGCCAGCCGGTTCGGCTCGGCTAACGAGCAGTACTTC CASRFGSANEQYF
TRBJ2-4 - few 15 TRBV11-2 TGTGCCAGCAGCTTAGGGGTCGGGACCCAAAACATTCAGTACTTC CASSLGVGTQNIQYF
TRBJ2-7 TRBD1 - 14 TRBV4-1 TGCGCCAGCAGCCACCCTGGGACAGTCTACGAGCAGTACTTC CASSHPGTVYEQYF
TRBJ1-5 - many 15 TRBV5-5 TGTGCCAGCAGCTTGGCGGGGGGAAGAACTCAGCCCCAGCATTTT CASSLAGGRTQPQHF
TRBJ2-1 TRBD2 few 15 TRBV5-1 TGCGCCAGCAGCTCCGGGACTATCCTCTACAATGAGCAGTTCTTC CASSSGTILYNEQFF
TRBJ1-1 - many 14 TRBV5-1 TGCGCCAGCAGATCCGACAGGATGAACACTGAAGCTTTCTTT CASRSDRMNTEAFF
TRBJ2-2 - - 16 TRBV15 TGTGCCACCAGCACTAAAGGGGACTTCGAGACCGGGGAGCTGTTTTTT CATSTKGDFETGELFF
TRBJ1-4 - few 16 TRBV4-2 TGTGCCAGCAGCCAACAGGGTTTTTCTGTCGGTGAAAAACTGTTTTTT CASSQQGFSVGEKLFF
TRBJ2-1 TRBD2 many 14 TRBV5-1 TGCGCCAGCAGCCCGGGGGGGGGATTCAATGAGCAGTTCTTC CASSPGGGFNEQFF
TRBJ2-2 - many 12 TRBV20-1 TGCAGCTACTTCAGCAACACCGGGGAGCTGTTTTTT CSYFSNTGELFF
TRBJ1-1 - - 15 TRBV28 TGTGCCAGCAGTGGGCACAGGGTGGAGTTTGCTGAAGCTTTCTTT CASSGHRVEFAEAFF
TRBJ2-5 TRBD2 - 13 TRBV12-3/TRBV12-4 TGTGCCAGCAGTTTGGTACTAGCGGGGACCCAGTACTTC CASSLVLAGTQYF
TRBJ2-7 - many 15 TRBV10-3 TGTGCCACCGCTGACCCTCTCGGGCCACTCTACGAGCAGTACTTC CATADPLGPLYEQYF
TRBJ2-7 - many 12 TRBV5-1 TGCGCCAGCGGCGAGGGCTCCTACGAGCAGTACTTC CASGEGSYEQYF
TRBJ2-3 TRBD2 many 17 TRBV5-1 TGCGCCAGCAGCTTGGGACTAGCGGGCCCCAGCACAGATACGCAGTATTTT CASSLGLAGPSTDTQYF
TRBJ1-1 - many 16 TRBV5-1 TGCGCCAGCAGCCCTTTTTTACCCCGGGGGAACACTGAAGCTTTCTTT CASSPFLPRGNTEAFF
TRBJ2-7 - - 14 TRBV11-1 TGTGCCAGCACTAGGGGGGACTTCTCCTACGAGCAGTACTTC CASTRGDFSYEQYF
TRBJ2-1 TRBD2 - 15 TRBV10-3 TGTGCCATCAGTGTCAACACCGGGACTAGCAACGAGCAGTTCTTC CAISVNTGTSNEQFF
TRBJ1-4 - - 12 TRBV6-2/TRBV6-3 TGTGCCAGCAGACGAGACGGAGAAAAACTGTTTTTT CASRRDGEKLFF
TRBJ2-3 - few 13 TRBV5-1 TGCGCCAGCAGCTTGAGCTTCACAGATACGCAGTATTTT CASSLSFTDTQYF
TRBJ2-7 - few 11 TRBV12-3/TRBV12-4 TGTGCCAGCAGTTCCCGGGGGGAGCAGTACTTC CASSSRGEQYF
TRBJ1-1 - many 13 TRBV28 TGTGCCAGCAGAGGCCCTATGAACACTGAAGCTTTCTTT CASRGPMNTEAFF
TRBJ2-1 - many 14 TRBV7-6 TGTGCCAGCAGTGGGGCCTCTTTGGACAATGAGCAGTTCTTC CASSGASLDNEQFF
TRBJ1-1 TRBD1 many 16 TRBV20-1 TGCAGTGCTAGAGCGGGGGGGACAGGGGGAAACACTGAAGCTTTCTTT CSARAGGTGGNTEAFF
TRBJ2-2 TRBD2 many 16 TRBV20-1 TGCAGTGCCGCCGGGACTAGCCGAGTGGGCACCGGGGAGCTGTTTTTT CSAAGTSRVGTGELFF
TRBJ1-1 TRBD1 many 13 TRBV20-1 TGCAGTGCTGGGACAGGACTGAACACTGAAGCTTTCTTT CSAGTGLNTEAFF
TRBJ2-2 - few 13 TRBV29-1 TGCAGCGTTGAAGTGAGGAACACCGGGGAGCTGTTTTTT CSVEVRNTGELFF
TRBJ2-3 TRBD2 few 18 TRBV11-2 TGTGCCAGCAGCCCCGCCGTGGGACTAGCGGACCCTCGAGATACGCAGTATTTT CASSPAVGLADPRDTQYF
TRBJ1-5 TRBD1 many 13 TRBV20-1 TGCAGTGCTTCCGGACAGGGGTTAAAGCCCCAGCATTTT CSASGQGLKPQHF
TRBJ2-7 TRBD1 few 14 TRBV28 TGTGCCAGCAGTTACGGGACAGGGTCCTACGAGCAGTACTTC CASSYGTGSYEQYF
TRBJ2-5 - - 14 TRBV15 TGTGCCACCAGCAGAGATAAGGTCCAAGAGACCCAGTACTTC CATSRDKVQETQYF
TRBJ2-3 - few 16 TRBV6-6 TGTGCCAGCAGTCCCTCCTCCGGGAGTGGGACAGATACGCAGTATTTT CASSPSSGSGTDTQYF
TRBJ1-2 - many 14 TRBV5-1 TGCGCCAGCACCTTGGGTGGTTTCAACTATGGCTACACCTTC CASTLGGFNYGYTF